This T cell receptor (beta chain) originates from a study of cytomegalovirus exposure and HLA in healthy donors (dated by TCRdb to 2017 to 2019). Turning to the overall study: According to an earlier analysis of around 600 of the donors, 200 million or so T cells yielded some 110 million unique TCR beta sequences and about 280 Gb of sequence data. Both class I and class II loci were covered by HLA typing, at four-digit resolution. The study aimed to test whether cataloging public T cell receptors could reveal signatures of past pathogen exposure. Approximately 300 gigabases of sequencing data and about 92 million unique TCR sequences made up an early release that covered several hundred HLA-typed donors. A later genetic analysis took genome-wide SNP genotypes for about 65% of the 666 donors and used that subset as a discovery cohort. Besides the first cohort of under 700 subjects, a separate validation cohort made up of over 95 different subjects was used. Typing coverage varied by locus: roughly 620-640 donors for A, B, C, DRB1 and DQB1; more than 500 for DQA1; approximately 570 for DPA1; 450 to 480 for DPB1. A later analysis re-examined previously published TCR beta repertoires from around 670 donors and added high-resolution HLA genotyping to investigate patterns of TCR occurrence. Donor age, sex, ethnicity and CMV serostatus were compiled together with the repertoire data. Among 300 to 450 genotyped donors of the cohort, an average of approximately 250,000 unique TCR beta nucleotide sequences were sequenced per donor, about a sixth of them non-productive. Rather than drawing on any new phenotypic data, the later analysis identified candidate immune exposures from TCR beta sequences and the way those sequences occurred across donors. In an earlier analysis of 587 of the donors, high-throughput TCR beta sequencing was used to judge whether each TCR beta V gene segment behaved as functional or pseudogenic. The genetic ancestry cluster associated with self-reported Caucasian donors included 80% to 90% of the approximately 400 genotyped donors. All discovery cohort repertoires had been generated using a single sequencing platform. Several DR-DQ haplotypes were handled as single units for association and clustering, since linkage in the cohort was strong. The study profiled the T cell repertoires of fewer than 850 subjects by immunosequencing and related them to cytomegalovirus serostatus. To predict cytomegalovirus infection status, the study combined high-throughput TCR immunosequencing, statistical association of individual TCRs with disease status, and machine learning. Broader findings and caveats from the paper: Immune exposure information for the cohort was limited to CMV serostatus. A later analysis associated 15,000 or so TCR beta sequences with specific HLA alleles at a false discovery rate of 0.05. Because counts were too low, seventeen rarely observed V segments, including chromosome 9 orphons, were excluded from the earlier analysis of several hundred of the donors. Correlated functional status among segregating V segments might reflect linkage disequilibrium, but an unknown experimental factor could not be ruled out. According to a later analysis, TCR association rates differed among HLA loci, with DRB1 alleles showing the most associated TCRs and HLA-C alleles showing the fewest. HLA typing was unavailable for some donors at each locus, so association tests used only the typed subset. The sequencing pipeline was judged likely to have produced a cluster of highly shared sequence variants as a technical artifact. According to a later analysis, parvovirus B19, influenza, CMV and Epstein-Barr virus appeared linked to several top co-occurrence clusters. A later analysis found that most CMV-associated TCR beta chains appeared HLA-restricted, with HLA associations seemingly driven largely by CMV exposure. An earlier analysis of approximately 540 of the donors showed that most TCR beta V segments appeared in productive rearrangements either about 90% or about 30% of the time, which broadly matched IMGT annotations. In a later genetic analysis, a missense DCLRE1C variant was associated with V-gene and J-gene trimming of TCR beta chains, and the association was replicated in an independent cohort. Some IMGT-functional V segments, including TRBV6-2 and TRBV6-3, could not be told apart with the 87-base-pair reads, so those segments were excluded. The study listed 164 TCR beta chains as associated with cytomegalovirus. Cytomegalovirus status was reported to be diagnosed by the classifier with high specificity and sensitivity in both the original and validation cohorts. Three of the identified cytomegalovirus-associated TCR beta chains were confirmed in vitro to be specific for cytomegalovirus antigens. Strong co-occurrence of HLA alleles, especially DR and DQ, made assigning TCR associations to individual alleles difficult. Only TCR beta chains were sequenced in this cohort, and the absence of alpha or paired-chain data limited detectable features. In a later genetic analysis, fewer N-insertions in productive TCRs were reported among donors in an Asian-associated ancestry cluster than the roughly 700-donor mean. A further reported finding was that TCR beta sequences accurately predicted the HLA-A and HLA-B alleles for most subjects in the first cohort. A later analysis found that HLA-associated TCR beta chains were more clonally expanded and had lower generation probabilities than equally common non-associated chains. While some public TCRs were present in many individuals, most TCR sequences turned up only very rarely across donors. The authors suggested that the approach could potentially be extended to other disease states and immunological phenotypes. Sequencing depth was assumed to be roughly uniform across donors in the presence/absence analyses, though that assumption may not hold.

The cohort was made up of roughly 670 healthy bone marrow donors. At the time of sampling, all cohort members were nominally healthy, though unrecorded immune exposures were likely present. The donor was CMV seronegative and was included in the group of a few hundred seronegative cohort members. Each donor provided a peripheral blood sample, and peripheral blood mononuclear cells were used for TCR beta sequencing. Genomic DNA extraction from the blood cell samples was performed with the Qiagen DNeasy Blood Extraction Kit. Library creation used the immunoSEQ multiplex PCR assay. The multiplex PCR relied on a mix of 60 forward primers for TCR Vbeta segments and 13 reverse primers for TCR Jbeta segments. The CDR3 region of rearranged TCR beta genes was amplified from genomic DNA by a multiplex PCR assay. The amplified TCR beta libraries were sequenced on the Illumina HiSeq System as 87-base-pair reads. Per the source publication's procedure: A later analysis counted 65 million to 90 million unique TCR beta chains across the 666 repertoires, and roughly 10 million of these chains were shared by at least two donors. A nearest-neighbor algorithm error-corrected the raw reads and collapsed the reads into unique sequences, merging closely related sequences to remove PCR and sequencing errors. V, D and J gene segments were assigned by aligning CDR3 sequences to IMGT reference sequences. For a sequence to be retained, a match of at least six nucleotides to both a V gene segment and a J gene segment was required. Rearrangements were called productive when the CDR3 lacked stop codons and stayed in frame with V and J; all others were non-productive. Following IMGT convention, CDR3 was defined as the stretch from the second conserved V-encoded cysteine up to the conserved J-encoded phenylalanine. The earlier analysis of 500 to 750 of the donors excluded any sequence lacking an unambiguous match to a single V gene segment. In an earlier analysis of a few hundred of the donors, a V segment was called functional when productive rearrangements were above 56.7%, and segregating when the standard deviation between donors exceeded 5%. A statistical classification framework was built to diagnose cytomegalovirus status from the catalog of TCR beta chain sequences. A later analysis assigned V and J genes by comparing TCR nucleotide sequences with IMGT/GENE-DB human TR gene sequences. In a later analysis, CDR3 sequences and most-parsimonious VDJ recombination scenarios were assigned using the TCRdist pipeline. In a later analysis, each TCR beta chain was defined by its CDR3 amino acid sequence together with its V-gene family, and reads lacking a unique V-gene family were excluded. As a way to deal with suspected cross-contamination and a sequencing artifact, a later analysis dropped roughly 600 nucleotide sequences that were highly shared and had low generation probability. For each public chain, a later analysis derived a clonal expansion index from normalized ranks of inferred template counts within each repertoire. Generation probabilities in a later analysis came from a VDJ recombination model fitted to out-of-frame rearrangements, and those results were checked against IGoR. Hypergeometric tests were used in a later analysis to score TCR-TCR, TCR-HLA and TCR-CMV co-occurrence, with a repertoire-size bias correction applied to the TCR pairs. A later analysis estimated false discovery rates by permuting HLA or CMV assignments 20 times. In a later analysis, co-occurring TCRs were grouped with DBSCAN, and TCRdist sequence similarity was added when clustering was performed within HLA-allele-positive subsets. For co-occurrence clustering, repertoires with fewer than 30,000 or more than 120,000 public chains were excluded, along with a handful of repertoires with anomalous nucleotide sharing. What TCRdb holds here is the immuneACCESS table cut down to in-frame rearrangements. Part of the clones is not present; checked against another copy, under half of the missing clones reflect an unresolved V gene, and the others are unexplained. Clonal size and the V and J genes are those of that table, whereas D and trimming came from the DNA. The sample table shows more than 90,000 clones, and around 78% are seen once. The top ten hold around 0.63% of the sample.

V sheds 0 bases and J sheds 9 bases, leaving 15 bases between their ends. As encoded in the germline V gene, CDR1 is MNHEY while CDR2 is SVGAGI. The CDR3 sequence holds 16 residues, the cysteine and phenylalanine included. Only the CDR3 part of the read is kept: 48 bases, read in frame from the first base. Points on this clone: The target of this receptor is not known. Base qualities were left out, and no much larger clone turns up one base away.

The sequencing sample was made of PBMCs. This chain is built from TRBV6-5 and TRBJ1-6; no confident D gene assignment can be made. This clonotype was obtained from a man under 40 in good health and CMV-seronegative. The CDR3: CASSYSLNSGASPLHF. Here is the DNA: TGTGCCAGCAGTTACTCGCTTAACTCGGGAGCTTCACCCCTCCACTTT.